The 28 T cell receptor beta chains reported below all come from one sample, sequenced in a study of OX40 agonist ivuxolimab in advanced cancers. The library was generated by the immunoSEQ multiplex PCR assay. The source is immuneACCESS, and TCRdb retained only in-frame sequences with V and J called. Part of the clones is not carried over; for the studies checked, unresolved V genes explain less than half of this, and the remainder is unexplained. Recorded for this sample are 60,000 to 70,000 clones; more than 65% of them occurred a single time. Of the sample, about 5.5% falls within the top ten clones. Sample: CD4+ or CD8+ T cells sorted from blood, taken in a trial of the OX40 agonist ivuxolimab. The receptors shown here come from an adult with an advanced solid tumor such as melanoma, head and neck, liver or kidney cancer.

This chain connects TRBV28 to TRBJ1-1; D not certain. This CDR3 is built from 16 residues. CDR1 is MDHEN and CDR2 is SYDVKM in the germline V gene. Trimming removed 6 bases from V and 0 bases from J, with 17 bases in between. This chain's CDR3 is CASSPPSLQVNTEAFF. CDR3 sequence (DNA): TGTGCCAGCAGCCCCCCATCTCTCCAGGTGAACACTGAAGCTTTCTTT.

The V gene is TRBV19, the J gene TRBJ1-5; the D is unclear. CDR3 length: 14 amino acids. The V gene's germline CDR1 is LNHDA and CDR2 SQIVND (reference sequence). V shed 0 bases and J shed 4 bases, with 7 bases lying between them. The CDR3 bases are TGTGCCAGTAGTATAGATGGGAGGAATCAGCCCCAGCATTTT. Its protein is CASSIDGRNQPQHF.

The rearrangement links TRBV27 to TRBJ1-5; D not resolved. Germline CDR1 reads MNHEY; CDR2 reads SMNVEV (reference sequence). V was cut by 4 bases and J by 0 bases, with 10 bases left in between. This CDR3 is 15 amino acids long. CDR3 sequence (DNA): TGTGCCAGCAGTTCCTTAGGGAATAGCAATCAGCCCCAGCATTTT. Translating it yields CASSSLGNSNQPQHF.

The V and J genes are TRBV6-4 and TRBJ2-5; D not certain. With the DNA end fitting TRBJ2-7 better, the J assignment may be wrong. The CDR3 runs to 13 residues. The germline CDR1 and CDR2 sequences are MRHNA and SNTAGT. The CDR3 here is CASRLGPRYEQYF. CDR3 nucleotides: TGTGCCAGCAGATTAGGACCCCGCTACGAGCAGTACTTC.

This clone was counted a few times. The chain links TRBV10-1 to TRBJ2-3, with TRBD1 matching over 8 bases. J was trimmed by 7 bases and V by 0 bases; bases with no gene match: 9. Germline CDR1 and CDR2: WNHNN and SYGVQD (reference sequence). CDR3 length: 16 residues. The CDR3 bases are TGCGCCAGCAGTGAGTCGGCCTTACAGGGGGTAAATACGCAGTATTTT. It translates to CASSESALQGVNTQYF.

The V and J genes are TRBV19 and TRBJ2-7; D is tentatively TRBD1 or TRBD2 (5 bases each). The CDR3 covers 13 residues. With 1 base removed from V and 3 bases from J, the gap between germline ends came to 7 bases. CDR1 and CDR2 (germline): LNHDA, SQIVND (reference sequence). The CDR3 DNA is TGTGCCAGTAGTATAGGGGACGGCTACGAGCAGTACTTC. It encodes CASSIGDGYEQYF.

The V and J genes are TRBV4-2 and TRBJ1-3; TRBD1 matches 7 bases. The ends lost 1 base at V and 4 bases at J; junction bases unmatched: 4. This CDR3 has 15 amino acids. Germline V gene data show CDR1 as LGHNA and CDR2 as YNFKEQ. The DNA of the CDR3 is TGTGCCAGCAGCCAAGTTGGGACAGAAGGAAACACCATATATTTT. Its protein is CASSQVGTEGNTIYF.

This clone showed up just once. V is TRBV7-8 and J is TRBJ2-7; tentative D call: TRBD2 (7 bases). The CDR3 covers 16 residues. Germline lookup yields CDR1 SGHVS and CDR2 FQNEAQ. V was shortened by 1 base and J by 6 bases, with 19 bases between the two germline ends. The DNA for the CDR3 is TGTGCCAGCAGCTTAGTGGGGGGGCTCCGCTTTCTCGAGCAGTACTTC. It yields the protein CASSLVGGLRFLEQYF.

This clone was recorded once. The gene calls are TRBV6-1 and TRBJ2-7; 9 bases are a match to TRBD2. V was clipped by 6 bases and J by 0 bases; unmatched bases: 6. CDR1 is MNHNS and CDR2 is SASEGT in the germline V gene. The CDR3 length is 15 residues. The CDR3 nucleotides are TGTGCCAGCAGGGAGACTAGCGGTCTCTCCTACGAGCAGTACTTC. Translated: CASRETSGLSYEQYF.

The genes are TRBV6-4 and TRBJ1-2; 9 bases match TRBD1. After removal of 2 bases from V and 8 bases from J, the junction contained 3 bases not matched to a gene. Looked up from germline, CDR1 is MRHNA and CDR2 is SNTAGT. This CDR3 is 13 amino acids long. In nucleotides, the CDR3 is TGTGCCAGCAGTGACGGGACAGGGTACGGCTACACCTTC. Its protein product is CASSDGTGYGYTF.

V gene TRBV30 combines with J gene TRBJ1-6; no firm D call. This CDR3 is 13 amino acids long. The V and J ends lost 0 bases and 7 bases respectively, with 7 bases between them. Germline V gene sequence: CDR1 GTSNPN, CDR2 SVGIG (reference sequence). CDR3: CAWSVRQNSPLHF. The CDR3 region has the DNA TGTGCCTGGAGTGTGCGGCAAAATTCACCCCTCCACTTT.

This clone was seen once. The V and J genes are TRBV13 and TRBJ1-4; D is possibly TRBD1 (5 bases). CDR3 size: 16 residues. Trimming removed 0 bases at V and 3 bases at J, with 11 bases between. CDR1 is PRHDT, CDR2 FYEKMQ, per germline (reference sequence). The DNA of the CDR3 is TGTGCCAGCAGCTTAGGCCTCGGGGGACCTAATGAAAAACTGTTTTTT. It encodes CASSLGLGGPNEKLFF.

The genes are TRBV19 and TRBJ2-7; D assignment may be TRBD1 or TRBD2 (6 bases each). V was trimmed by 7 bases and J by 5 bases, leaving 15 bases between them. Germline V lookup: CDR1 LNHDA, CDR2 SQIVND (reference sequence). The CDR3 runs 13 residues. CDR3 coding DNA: TGTGCCAGTACCCATGGGGGGCGTAACGAGCAGTACTTC. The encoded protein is CASTHGGRNEQYF.

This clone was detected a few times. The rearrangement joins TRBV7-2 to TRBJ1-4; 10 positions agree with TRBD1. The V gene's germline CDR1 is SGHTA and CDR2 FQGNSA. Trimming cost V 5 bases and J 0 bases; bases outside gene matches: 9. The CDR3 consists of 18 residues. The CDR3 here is CASSQRDRGPSTNEKLFF. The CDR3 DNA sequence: TGTGCCAGCAGCCAACGGGACAGGGGTCCCTCAACTAATGAAAAACTGTTTTTT.

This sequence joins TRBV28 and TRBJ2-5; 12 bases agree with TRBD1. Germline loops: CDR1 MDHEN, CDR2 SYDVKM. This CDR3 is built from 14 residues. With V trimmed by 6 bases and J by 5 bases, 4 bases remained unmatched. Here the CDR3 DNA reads TGTGCCAGCAGCGGGGACAGGGGGCAGGAGACCCAGTACTTC. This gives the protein CASSGDRGQETQYF.

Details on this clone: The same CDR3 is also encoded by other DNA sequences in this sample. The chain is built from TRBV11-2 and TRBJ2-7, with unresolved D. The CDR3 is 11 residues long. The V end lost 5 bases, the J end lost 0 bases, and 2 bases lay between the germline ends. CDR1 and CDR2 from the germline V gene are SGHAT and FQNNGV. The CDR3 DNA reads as TGTGCCAGCAGCCCCTCCTACGAGCAGTACTTC. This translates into CASSPSYEQYF.

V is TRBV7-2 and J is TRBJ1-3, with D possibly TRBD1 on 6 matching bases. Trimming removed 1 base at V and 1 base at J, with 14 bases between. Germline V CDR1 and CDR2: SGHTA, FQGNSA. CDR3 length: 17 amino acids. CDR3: CASSLGAGGASGNTIYF. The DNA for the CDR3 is TGTGCCAGCAGCTTAGGTGCCGGGGGCGCTTCTGGAAACACCATATATTTT.

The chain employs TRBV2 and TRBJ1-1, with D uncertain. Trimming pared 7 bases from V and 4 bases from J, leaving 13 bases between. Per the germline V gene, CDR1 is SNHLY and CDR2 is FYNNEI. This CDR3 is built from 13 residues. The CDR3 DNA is TGTGCCAGCACTCCAGAGCCGGGCACTGAAGCTTTCTTT. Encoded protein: CASTPEPGTEAFF. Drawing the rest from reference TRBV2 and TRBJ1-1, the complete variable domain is EPEVTQTPSHQVTQMGQEVILRCVPISNHLYFYWYRQILGQKVEFLVSFYNNEISEKSEIFDDQFSVERPDGSNFTLKIRSTKLEDSAMYFCASTPEPGTEAFFGQGTRLTVV.

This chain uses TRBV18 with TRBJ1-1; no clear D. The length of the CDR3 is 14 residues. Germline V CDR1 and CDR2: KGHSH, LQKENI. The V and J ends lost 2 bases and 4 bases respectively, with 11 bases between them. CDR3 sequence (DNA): TGTGCCAGCTCACCAAACCACCCGAGCACTGAAGCTTTCTTT. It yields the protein CASSPNHPSTEAFF.

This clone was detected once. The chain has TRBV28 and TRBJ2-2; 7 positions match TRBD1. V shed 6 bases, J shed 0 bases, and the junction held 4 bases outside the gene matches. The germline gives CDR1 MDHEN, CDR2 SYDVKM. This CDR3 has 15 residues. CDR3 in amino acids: CASRQTGSNTGELFF. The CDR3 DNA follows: TGTGCCAGCAGGCAGACAGGGTCGAACACCGGGGAGCTGTTTTTT.

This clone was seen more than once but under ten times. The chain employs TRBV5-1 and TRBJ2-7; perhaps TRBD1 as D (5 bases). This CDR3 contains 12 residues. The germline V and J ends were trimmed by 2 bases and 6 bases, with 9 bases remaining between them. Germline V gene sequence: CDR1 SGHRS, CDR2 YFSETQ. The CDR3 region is CASSFQGGEQYV. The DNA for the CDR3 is TGCGCCAGCAGCTTCCAGGGCGGCGAGCAGTACGTC.

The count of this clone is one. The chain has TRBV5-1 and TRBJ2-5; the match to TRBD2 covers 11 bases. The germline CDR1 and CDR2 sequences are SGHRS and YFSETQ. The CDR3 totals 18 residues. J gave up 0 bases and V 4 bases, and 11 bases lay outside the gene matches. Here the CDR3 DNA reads TGCGCCAGCAGCCCCTCCCCCAGACTAGCGGGGAACCAAGAGACCCAGTACTTC. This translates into CASSPSPRLAGNQETQYF.

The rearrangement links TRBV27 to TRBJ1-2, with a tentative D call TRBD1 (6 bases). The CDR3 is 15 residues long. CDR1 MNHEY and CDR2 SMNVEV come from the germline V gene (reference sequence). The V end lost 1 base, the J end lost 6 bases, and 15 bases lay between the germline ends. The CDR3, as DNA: TGTGCCAGCAGTTTATGGAGGGGGGTTGGGCATGGCTACACCTTC. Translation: CASSLWRGVGHGYTF.

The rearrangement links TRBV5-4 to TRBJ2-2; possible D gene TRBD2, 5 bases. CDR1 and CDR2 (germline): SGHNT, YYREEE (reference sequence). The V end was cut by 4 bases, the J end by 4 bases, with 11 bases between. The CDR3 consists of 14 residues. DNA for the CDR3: TGTGCCAGCAGCCCTGGACTGATCACCGGGGAGCTGTTTTTT. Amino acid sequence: CASSPGLITGELFF.

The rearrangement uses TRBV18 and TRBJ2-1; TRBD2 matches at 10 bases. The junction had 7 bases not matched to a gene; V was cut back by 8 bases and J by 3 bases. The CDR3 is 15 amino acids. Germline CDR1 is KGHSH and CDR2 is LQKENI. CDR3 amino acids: CASARLAGNYNEQFF. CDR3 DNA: TGTGCCAGCGCGCGACTAGCGGGTAACTACAATGAGCAGTTCTTC. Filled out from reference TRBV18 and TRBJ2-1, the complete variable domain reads NAGVMQNPRHLVRRRGQEARLRCSPMKGHSHVYWYRQLPEEGLKFMVYLQKENIIDESGMPKERFSAEFPKEGPSILRIQQVVRGDSAAYFCASARLAGNYNEQFFGPGTRLTVL.

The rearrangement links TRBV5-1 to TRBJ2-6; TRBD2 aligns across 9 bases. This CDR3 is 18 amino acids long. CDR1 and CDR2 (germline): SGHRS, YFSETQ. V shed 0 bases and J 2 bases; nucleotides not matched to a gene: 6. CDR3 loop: CASSLVVAGGPGANVLTF. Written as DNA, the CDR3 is TGCGCCAGCAGCTTGGTCGTTGCGGGGGGGCCTGGGGCCAACGTCCTGACTTTC.

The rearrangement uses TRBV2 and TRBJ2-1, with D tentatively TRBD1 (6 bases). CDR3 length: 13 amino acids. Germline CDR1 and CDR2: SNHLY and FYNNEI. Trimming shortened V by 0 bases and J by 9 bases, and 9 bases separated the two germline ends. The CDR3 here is CASSEAPRGEQFF. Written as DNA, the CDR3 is TGTGCCAGCAGTGAAGCTCCCAGGGGTGAGCAGTTCTTC.

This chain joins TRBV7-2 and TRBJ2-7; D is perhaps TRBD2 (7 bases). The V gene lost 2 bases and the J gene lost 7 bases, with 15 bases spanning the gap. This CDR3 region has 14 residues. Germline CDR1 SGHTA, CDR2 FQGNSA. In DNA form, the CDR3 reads TGTGCCAGCAGCTTAAAGGGGGGGCGCGAGGAGCAGTACTTC. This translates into CASSLKGGREEQYF.